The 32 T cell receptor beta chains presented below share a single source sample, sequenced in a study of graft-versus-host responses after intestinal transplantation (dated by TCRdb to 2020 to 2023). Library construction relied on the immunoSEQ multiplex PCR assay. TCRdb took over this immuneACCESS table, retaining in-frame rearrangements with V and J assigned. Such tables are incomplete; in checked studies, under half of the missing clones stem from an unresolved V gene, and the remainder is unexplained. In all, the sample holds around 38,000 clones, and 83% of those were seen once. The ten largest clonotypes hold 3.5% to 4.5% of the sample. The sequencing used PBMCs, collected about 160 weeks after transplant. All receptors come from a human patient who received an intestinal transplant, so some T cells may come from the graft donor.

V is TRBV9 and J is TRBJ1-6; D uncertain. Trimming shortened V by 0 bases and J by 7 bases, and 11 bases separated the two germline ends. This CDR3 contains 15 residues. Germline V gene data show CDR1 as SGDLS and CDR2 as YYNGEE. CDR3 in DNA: TGTGCCAGCAGCGTAGAACCGGTGGGGAATTCACCCCTCCACTTT. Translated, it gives CASSVEPVGNSPLHF.

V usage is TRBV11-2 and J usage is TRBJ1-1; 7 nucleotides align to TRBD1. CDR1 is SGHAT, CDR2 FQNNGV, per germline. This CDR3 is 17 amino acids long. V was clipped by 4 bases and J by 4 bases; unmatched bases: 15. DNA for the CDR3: TGTGCCAGCAGCTCCCCTTTGGGAGGGGGCCCCCTCACTGAAGCTTTCTTT. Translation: CASSSPLGGGPLTEAFF. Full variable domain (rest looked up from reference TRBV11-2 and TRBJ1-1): EAGVAQSPRYKIIEKRQSVAFWCNPISGHATLYWYQQILGQGPKLLIQFQNNGVVDDSQLPKDRFSAERLKGVDSTLKIQPAKLEDSAVYLCASSSPLGGGPLTEAFFGQGTRLTVV.

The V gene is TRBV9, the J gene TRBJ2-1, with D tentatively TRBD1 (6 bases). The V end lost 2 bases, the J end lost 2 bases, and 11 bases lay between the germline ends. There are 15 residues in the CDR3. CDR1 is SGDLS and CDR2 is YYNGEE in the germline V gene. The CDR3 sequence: CASSVGAGAYNEQFF. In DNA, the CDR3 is TGTGCCAGCAGCGTGGGGGCAGGGGCCTACAATGAGCAGTTCTTC.

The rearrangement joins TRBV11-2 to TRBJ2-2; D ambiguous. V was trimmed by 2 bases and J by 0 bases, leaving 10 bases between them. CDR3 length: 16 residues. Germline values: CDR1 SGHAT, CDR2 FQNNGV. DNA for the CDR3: TGTGCCAGCAGCTTAAGTTCTCGCGCGAACACCGGGGAGCTGTTTTTT. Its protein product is CASSLSSRANTGELFF.

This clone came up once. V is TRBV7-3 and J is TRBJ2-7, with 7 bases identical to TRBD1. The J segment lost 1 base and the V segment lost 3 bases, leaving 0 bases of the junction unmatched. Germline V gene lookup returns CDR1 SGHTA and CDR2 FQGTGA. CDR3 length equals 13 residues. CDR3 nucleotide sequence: TGTGCCAGCAGCTTGGACAGGTCCTACGAGCAGTACTTC. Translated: CASSLDRSYEQYF. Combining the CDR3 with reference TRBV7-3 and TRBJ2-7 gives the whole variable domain GAGVSQTPSNKVTEKGKYVELRCDPISGHTALYWYRQSLGQGPEFLIYFQGTGAADDSGLPNDRFFAVRPEGSVSTLKIQRTERGDSAVYLCASSLDRSYEQYFGPGTRLTVT.

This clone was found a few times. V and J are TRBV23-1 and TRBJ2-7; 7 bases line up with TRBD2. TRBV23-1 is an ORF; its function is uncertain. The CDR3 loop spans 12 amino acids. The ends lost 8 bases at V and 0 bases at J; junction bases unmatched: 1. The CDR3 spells CASRDYSYEQYF. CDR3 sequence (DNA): TGCGCCAGCCGGGACTACTCCTACGAGCAGTACTTC.

CDR3 DNA: TGTGCCAGCAGTCCACAGGTTATGAACACTGAAGCTTTCTTT. Amino acids: CASSPQVMNTEAFF. V usage is TRBV28 and J usage is TRBJ1-1, with D possibly matching TRBD1 (5 bases). V was clipped by 5 bases and J by 0 bases, with 10 bases between them. The CDR3 is 14 amino acids. Germline CDR1 MDHEN, CDR2 SYDVKM.

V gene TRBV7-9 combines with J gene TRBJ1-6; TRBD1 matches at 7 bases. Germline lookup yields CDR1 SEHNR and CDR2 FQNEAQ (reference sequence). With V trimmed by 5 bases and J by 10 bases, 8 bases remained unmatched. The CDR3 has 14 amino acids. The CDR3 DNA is TGTGCCAGCAGCCGACAGGGTGACGGATCACCCCTCCACTTT. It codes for CASSRQGDGSPLHF.

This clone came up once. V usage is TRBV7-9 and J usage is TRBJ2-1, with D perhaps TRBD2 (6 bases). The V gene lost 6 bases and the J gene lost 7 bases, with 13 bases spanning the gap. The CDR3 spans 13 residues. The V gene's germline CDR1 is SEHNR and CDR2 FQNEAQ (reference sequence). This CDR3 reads CASSGGPGNEQFF. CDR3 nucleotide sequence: TGTGCCAGCAGTGGAGGGCCGGGTAATGAGCAGTTCTTC.

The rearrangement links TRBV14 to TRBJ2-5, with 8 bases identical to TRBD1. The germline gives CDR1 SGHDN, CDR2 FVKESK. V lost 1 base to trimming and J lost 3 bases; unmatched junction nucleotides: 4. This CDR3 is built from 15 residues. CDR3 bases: TGTGCCAGCAGCCAAGCCCAGGGGGCCGAAGAGACCCAGTACTTC. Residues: CASSQAQGAEETQYF.

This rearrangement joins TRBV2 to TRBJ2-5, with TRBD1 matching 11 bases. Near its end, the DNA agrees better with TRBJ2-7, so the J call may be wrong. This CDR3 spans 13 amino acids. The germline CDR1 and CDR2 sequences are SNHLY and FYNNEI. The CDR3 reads CASSGTGGHEQYF. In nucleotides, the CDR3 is TGTGCCAGCAGTGGGACAGGGGGCCACGAGCAGTACTTC.

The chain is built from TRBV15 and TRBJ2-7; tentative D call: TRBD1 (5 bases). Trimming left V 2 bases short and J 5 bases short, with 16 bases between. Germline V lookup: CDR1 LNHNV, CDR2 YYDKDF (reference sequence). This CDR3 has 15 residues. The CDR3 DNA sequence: TGTGCCACCAGCAGACCTGGGGCAGGCACGGACGAGCAGTACTTC. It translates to CATSRPGAGTDEQYF.

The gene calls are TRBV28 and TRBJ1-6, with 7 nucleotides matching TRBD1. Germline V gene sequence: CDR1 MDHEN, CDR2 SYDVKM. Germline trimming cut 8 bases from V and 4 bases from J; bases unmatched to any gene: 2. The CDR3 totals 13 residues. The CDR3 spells CASRTGYNSPLHF. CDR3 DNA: TGTGCCAGCCGGACAGGTTATAATTCACCCCTCCACTTT.

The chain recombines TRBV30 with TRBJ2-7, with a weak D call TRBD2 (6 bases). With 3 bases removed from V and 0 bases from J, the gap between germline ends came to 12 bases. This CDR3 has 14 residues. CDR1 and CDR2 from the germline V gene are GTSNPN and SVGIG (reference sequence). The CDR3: CAWREGGSSYEQYF. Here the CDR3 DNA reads TGTGCCTGGAGAGAGGGAGGATCCTCCTACGAGCAGTACTTC.

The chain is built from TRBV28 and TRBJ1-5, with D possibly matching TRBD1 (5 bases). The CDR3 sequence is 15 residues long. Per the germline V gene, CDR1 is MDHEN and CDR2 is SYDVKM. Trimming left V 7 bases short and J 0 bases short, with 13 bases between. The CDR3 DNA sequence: TGTGCCAGCACCAAGGGGCTAAATAGCAATCAGCCCCAGCATTTT. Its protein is CASTKGLNSNQPQHF.

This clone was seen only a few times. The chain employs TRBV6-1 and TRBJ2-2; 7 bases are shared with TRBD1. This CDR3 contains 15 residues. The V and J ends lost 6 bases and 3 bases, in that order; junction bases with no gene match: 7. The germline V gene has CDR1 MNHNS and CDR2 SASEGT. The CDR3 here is CASSAPDRDTGELFF. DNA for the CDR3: TGTGCCAGCAGCGCGCCCGACAGGGACACCGGGGAGCTGTTTTTT.

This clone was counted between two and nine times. CDR3 DNA sequence: TGTGCCACCAGCCCCGATCAGCGTGAGCAGTTCTTC. It yields the protein CATSPDQREQFF. The chain combines TRBV15 with TRBJ2-1; D is uncertain. V lost 5 bases and J lost 9, with 11 bases in between. CDR1 is LNHNV and CDR2 is YYDKDF in the germline V gene (reference sequence). The CDR3 sequence is 12 residues long.

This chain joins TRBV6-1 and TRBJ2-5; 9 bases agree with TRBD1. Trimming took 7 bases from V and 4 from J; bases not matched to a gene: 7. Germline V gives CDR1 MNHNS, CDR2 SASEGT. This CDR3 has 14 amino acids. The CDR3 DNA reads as TGTGCCAGCACCCTCGGGACAGGGTTAGAGACCCAGTACTTC. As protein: CASTLGTGLETQYF.

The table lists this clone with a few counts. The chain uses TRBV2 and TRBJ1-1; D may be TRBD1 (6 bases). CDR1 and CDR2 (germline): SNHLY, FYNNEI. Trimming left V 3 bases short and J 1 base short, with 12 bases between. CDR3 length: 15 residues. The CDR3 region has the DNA TGTGCCAGCAGTGATATAGGGACACGGAACACTGAAGCTTTCTTT. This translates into CASSDIGTRNTEAFF.

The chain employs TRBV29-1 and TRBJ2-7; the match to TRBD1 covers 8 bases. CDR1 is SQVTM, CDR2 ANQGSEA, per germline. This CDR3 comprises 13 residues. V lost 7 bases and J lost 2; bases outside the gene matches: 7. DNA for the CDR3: TGCAGCGCCGTGACAGGGGCTGCCTACGAGCAGTACTTC. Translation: CSAVTGAAYEQYF.

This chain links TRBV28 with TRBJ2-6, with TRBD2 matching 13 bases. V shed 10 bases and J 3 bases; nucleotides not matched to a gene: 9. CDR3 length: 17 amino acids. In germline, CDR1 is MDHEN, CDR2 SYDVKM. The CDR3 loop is CATSRTSGSNGANVLTF. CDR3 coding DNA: TGTGCCACCTCTAGGACTAGCGGGAGCAATGGGGCCAACGTCCTGACTTTC.

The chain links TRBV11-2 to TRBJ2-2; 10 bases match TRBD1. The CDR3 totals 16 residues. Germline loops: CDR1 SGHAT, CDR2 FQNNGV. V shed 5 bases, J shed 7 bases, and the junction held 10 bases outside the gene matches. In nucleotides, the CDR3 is TGTGCCAGCAGCCCCTCGACAGGGGGCGCAGGCGGGGAGCTGTTTTTT. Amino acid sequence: CASSPSTGGAGGELFF.

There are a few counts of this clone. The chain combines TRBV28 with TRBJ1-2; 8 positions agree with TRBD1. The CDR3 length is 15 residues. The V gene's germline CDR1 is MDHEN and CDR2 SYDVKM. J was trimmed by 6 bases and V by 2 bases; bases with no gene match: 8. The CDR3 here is CASSLQGASGDGYTF. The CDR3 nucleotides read TGTGCCAGCAGTTTACAGGGGGCGTCGGGGGATGGCTACACCTTC.

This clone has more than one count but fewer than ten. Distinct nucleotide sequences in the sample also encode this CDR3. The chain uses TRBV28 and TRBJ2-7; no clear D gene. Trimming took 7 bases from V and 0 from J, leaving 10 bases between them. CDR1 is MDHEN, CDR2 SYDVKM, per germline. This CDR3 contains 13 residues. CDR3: CASTQVHSYEQYF. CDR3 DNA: TGTGCCAGCACGCAGGTACACTCCTACGAGCAGTACTTC.

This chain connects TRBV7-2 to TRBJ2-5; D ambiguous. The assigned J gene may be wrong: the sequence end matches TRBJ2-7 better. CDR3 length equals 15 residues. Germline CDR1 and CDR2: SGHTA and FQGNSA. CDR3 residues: CASSLPVPPTYEQYF. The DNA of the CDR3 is TGTGCCAGCAGCTTACCCGTTCCCCCTACCTACGAGCAGTACTTC.

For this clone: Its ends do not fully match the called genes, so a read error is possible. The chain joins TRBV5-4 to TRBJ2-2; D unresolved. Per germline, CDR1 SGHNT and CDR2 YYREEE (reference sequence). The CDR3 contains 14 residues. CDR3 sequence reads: CASSLATKTGELFF. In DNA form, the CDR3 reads TGTGCCAGCAGCTTGGCCACGAAAACCGGGGAGCTGTTTTTT.

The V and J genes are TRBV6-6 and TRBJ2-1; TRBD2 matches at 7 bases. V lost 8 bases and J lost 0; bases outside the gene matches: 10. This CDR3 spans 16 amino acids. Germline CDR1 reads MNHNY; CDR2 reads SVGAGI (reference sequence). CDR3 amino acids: CASLGAGVSSYNEQFF. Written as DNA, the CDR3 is TGTGCCAGCCTGGGTGCGGGGGTGAGCTCCTACAATGAGCAGTTCTTC.

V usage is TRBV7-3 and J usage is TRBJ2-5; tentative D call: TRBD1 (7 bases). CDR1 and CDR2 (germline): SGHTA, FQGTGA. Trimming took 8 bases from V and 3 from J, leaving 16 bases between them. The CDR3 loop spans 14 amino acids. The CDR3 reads CASLQGEAEETQYF. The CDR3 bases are TGTGCCAGCCTTCAGGGGGAGGCGGAAGAGACCCAGTACTTC.

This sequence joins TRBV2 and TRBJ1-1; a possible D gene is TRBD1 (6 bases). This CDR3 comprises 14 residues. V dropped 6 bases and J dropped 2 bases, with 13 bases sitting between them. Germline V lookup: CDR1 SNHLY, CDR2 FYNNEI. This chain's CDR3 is CASRLQGTNTEAFF. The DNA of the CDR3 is TGTGCCAGCAGGCTACAGGGTACAAACACTGAAGCTTTCTTT.

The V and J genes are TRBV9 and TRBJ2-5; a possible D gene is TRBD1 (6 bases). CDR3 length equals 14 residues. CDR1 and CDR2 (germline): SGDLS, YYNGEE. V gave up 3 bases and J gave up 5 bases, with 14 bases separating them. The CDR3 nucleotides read TGTGCCAGCAGCGCCACAGGGAGCTGGGAGACCCAGTACTTC. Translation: CASSATGSWETQYF.

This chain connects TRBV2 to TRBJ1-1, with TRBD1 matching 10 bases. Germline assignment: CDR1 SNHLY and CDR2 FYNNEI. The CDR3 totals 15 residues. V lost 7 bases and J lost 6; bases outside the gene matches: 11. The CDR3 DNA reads TGTGCCAGCACCTCAACGGGAGGACAGGGGGCTGAAGCTTTCTTT. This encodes CASTSTGGQGAEAFF.

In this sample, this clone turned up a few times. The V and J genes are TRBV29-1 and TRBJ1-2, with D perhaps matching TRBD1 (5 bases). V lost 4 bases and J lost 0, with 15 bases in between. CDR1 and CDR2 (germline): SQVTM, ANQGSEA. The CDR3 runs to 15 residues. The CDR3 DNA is TGCAGCGTTGCTCCAGGGCGGCTAGCTAACTATGGCTACACCTTC. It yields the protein CSVAPGRLANYGYTF.